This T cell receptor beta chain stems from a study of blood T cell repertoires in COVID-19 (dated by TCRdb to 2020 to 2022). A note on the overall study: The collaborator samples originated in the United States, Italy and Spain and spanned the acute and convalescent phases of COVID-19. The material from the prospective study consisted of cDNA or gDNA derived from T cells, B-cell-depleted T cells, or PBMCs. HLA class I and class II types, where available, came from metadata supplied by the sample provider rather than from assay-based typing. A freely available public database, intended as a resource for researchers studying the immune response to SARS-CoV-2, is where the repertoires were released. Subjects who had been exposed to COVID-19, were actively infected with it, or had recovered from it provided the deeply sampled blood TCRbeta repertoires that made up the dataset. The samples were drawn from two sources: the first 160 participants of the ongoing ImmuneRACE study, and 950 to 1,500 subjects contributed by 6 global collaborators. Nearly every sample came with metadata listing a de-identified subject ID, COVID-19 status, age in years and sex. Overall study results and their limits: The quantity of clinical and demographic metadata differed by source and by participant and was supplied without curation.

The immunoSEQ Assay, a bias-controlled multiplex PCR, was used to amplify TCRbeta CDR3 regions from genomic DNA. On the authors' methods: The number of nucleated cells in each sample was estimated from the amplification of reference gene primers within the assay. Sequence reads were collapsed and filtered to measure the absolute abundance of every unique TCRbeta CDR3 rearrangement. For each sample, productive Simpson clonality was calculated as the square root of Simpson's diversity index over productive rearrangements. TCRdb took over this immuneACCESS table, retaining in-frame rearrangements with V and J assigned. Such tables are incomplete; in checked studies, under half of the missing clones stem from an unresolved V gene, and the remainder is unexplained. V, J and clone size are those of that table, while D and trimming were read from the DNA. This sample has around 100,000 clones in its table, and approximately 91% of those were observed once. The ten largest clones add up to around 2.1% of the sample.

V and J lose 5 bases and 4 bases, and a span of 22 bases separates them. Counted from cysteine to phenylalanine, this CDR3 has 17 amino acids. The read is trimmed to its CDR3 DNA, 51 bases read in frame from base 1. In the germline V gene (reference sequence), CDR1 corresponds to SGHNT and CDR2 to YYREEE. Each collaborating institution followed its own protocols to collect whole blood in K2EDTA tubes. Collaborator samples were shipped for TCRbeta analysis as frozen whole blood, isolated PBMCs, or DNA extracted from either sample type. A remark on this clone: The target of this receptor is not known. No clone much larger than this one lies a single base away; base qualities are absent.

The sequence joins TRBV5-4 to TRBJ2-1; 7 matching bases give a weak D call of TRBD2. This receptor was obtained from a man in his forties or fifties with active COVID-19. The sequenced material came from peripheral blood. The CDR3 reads CASSFSSGAGAYNEQFF. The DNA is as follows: TGTGCCAGCAGTTTCTCTTCGGGGGCGGGGGCATACAATGAGCAGTTCTTC.